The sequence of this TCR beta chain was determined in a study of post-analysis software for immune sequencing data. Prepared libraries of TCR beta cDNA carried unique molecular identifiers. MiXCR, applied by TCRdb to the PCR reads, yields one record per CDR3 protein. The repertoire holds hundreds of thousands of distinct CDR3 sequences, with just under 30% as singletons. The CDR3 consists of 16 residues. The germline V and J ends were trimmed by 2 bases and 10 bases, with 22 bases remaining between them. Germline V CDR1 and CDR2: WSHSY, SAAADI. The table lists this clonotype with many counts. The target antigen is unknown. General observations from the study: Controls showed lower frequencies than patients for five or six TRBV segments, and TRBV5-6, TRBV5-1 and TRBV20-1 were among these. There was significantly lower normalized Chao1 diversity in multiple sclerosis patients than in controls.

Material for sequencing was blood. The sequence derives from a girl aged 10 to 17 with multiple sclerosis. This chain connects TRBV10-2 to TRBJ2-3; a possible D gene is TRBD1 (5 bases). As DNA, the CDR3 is TGCGCCAGCAGTGAGCCCCGGACACCGTTAGCTGTGGCGCAGTATTTT. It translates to CASSEPRTPLAVAQYF.